The table lists the clone carrying this T cell receptor beta chain with a few counts. The antigen is not known. Individual cDNA molecules received unique molecular identifiers. MiXCR was run by TCRdb on the 5' RACE reads, yielding one entry per CDR3 protein. This sample has approximately 97,000 distinct CDR3 sequences, with 9.5% to 11% found just once. The sample originates from a study of early T cells in non-severe SARS-CoV-2 infection. In the study overall: Chains from this unsorted whole-blood bulk RNA could not be paired.

CDR3 size: 12 residues. V was trimmed by 4 bases and J by 10 bases, leaving 14 bases between them. Germline loops: CDR1 SQVTM, CDR2 ANQGSEA. Study-wide findings and caveats: The matching step, a VDJdb search, favored anti-spike CD8 responses and missed private and CD4 specificities.

The clonotype comes from an adult who was a healthcare worker with PCR-confirmed SARS-CoV-2 infection or an uninfected control (not recorded which). The specimen was whole blood, collected at baseline. J is TRBJ2-1 and V is TRBV29-1; D unresolved. CDR3 coding DNA: TGCAGCGTTGGGGTAGTTGTCTCGGAGCAGTTCTTC. Protein sequence: CSVGVVVSEQFF.